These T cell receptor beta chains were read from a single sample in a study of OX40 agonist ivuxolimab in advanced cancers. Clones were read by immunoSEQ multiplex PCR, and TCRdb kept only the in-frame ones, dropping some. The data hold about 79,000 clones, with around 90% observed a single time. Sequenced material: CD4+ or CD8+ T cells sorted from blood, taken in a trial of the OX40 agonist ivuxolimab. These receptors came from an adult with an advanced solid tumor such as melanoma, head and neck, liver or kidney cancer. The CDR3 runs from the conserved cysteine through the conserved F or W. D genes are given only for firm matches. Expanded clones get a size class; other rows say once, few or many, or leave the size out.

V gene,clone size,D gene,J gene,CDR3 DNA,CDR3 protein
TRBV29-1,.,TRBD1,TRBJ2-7,TGCAGCGTTGAAGATCCTACAGGGGGAAGCTCCTACGAGCAGTACTTC,CSVEDPTGGSSYEQYF
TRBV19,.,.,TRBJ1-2,TGTGCCAGCGTAGGGAGGCCCTATGGCTACACCTTC,CASVGRPYGYTF
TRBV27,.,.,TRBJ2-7,TGTGCCAGCAGTCCCCTGGACAGCTACGAGCAGTACTTC,CASSPLDSYEQYF
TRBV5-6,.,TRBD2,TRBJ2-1,TGTGCCAGCAGCTTGGTAGCGGGGGGGTACAATGAGCAGTTCTTC,CASSLVAGGYNEQFF
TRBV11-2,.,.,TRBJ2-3,TGTGCCAGCAGCTTAGTATACAGCGGGAGCACAGATACGCAGTATTTT,CASSLVYSGSTDTQYF
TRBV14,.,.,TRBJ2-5,TGTGCCAGCAGCCCCCACTTTCGGCCCCAAGAGACCCAGTACTTC,CASSPHFRPQETQYF
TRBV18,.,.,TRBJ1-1,TGTGCCAGCTCATCGACCGCTGAAGCTTTCTTT,CASSSTAEAFF
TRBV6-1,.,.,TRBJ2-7,TGTGCCAGCAGTGAAGGCCCAGGGAGCTCCTACGAGCAGTACTTC,CASSEGPGSSYEQYF
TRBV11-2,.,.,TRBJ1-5,TGTGCCAGCAGCTTGGGACCAGGAGATCAGCCCCAGCATTTT,CASSLGPGDQPQHF
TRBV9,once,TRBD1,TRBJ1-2,TGTGCCAGCAGCGCGGGAGGGGGCAGCTATGGCTACACCTTC,CASSAGGGSYGYTF
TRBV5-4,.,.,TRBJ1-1,TGTGCCAGCAGCTTCCGCGGCGAGGACCCTGAAGCTTTCTTT,CASSFRGEDPEAFF
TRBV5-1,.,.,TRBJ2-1,TGCGCCAGCCATAGTACCGTCATGAGCTCCTACAATGAGCAGTTCTTC,CASHSTVMSSYNEQFF
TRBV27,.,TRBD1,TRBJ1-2,TGTGCCAGCAGCTACAGGGGCCCGAACTATGGCTACACCTTC,CASSYRGPNYGYTF
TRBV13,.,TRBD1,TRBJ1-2,TGTGCCAGCAGCTCGATGGACAGGGCTGATTTAAACTATGGCTACACCTTC,CASSSMDRADLNYGYTF
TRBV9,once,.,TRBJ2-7,TGTGCCAGCAGCCCCGGGGTCTACTACGAGCAGTACTTC,CASSPGVYYEQYF
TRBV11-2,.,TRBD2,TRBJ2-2,TGTGCCAGCAGCTTAGACCCACTAGCGGAGAACACCGGGGAGCTGTTTTTT,CASSLDPLAENTGELFF
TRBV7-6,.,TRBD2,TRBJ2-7,TGTGCCAGCAGTTTGGGGACTAGCGTGTACGAGCAGTACTTC,CASSLGTSVYEQYF
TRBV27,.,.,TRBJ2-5,TGTGCCAGCAGTTTAAGCCCCACGGCCAGACAAGAGACCCAGTACTTC,CASSLSPTARQETQYF
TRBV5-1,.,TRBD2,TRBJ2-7,TGCGCCAGCAGCTTGCGTCTAGCGGGGGGGGAGCAGTACTTC,CASSLRLAGGEQYF
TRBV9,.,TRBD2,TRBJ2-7,TGTGCCAGCAGCGCCTCCGGGGGGGGCCCCTCCTACGAGCAGTACTTC,CASSASGGGPSYEQYF
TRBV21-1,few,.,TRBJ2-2,TGTGCCAGCAGCAAAGGTCAGAACACCGGGGAGCTGTTTTTT,CASSKGQNTGELFF